This is a list of T cell receptor beta chains from one sample in a study of OX40 agonist ivuxolimab in advanced cancers. TCRdb's copy holds only in-frame clones and misses some; the assay was immunoSEQ multiplex PCR. The table has 11,000 or so clones, 79% seen once; the top ten hold over 30%. Source: CD4+ or CD8+ T cells sorted from blood, taken in a trial of the OX40 agonist ivuxolimab. The origin of the receptors is an adult with an advanced solid tumor such as melanoma, head and neck, liver or kidney cancer. Each CDR3 is given with its conserved first and last residue. A D gene is named only where the DNA matches it firmly. The size entry is marked missing in some rows and otherwise reads once, few, many or a size class.

>many|TRBJ1-1|.|TRBV4-1
TGCGCCAGCAGCCAGACAGCTCCCACTGAAGCTTTCTTT
CASSQTAPTEAFF
>.|TRBJ1-6|.|TRBV7-3
TGTGCCAGCAGCCAGTCGGGTGGAGGGAATTCACCCCTCCACTTT
CASSQSGGGNSPLHF
>.|TRBJ1-1|TRBD1|TRBV15
TGTGCCACCAGCTACCCGGGACAGGGGGCTGATGGCACTGAAGCTTTCTTT
CATSYPGQGADGTEAFF
>.|TRBJ2-1|.|TRBV7-9
TGTGCCACCGCGACGCTGATGGGGGAATACAATGAGCAGTTCTTC
CATATLMGEYNEQFF
>.|TRBJ1-2|.|TRBV15
TGTGCCACCAGCAGAGATACAGGGCGATACTATGGCTACACCTTC
CATSRDTGRYYGYTF
>.|TRBJ2-3|.|TRBV19
TGTGCCAGTAGTAACCGACAGAACACAGATACGCAGTATTTT
CASSNRQNTDTQYF
>.|TRBJ2-7|.|TRBV4-3
TGCGCCAGCAGCCCGTGGGGGTCCCGCTACTTCGAGCAGTACTTC
CASSPWGSRYFEQYF
>.|TRBJ2-7|TRBD2|TRBV27
TGTGCCAGCAGTTTAAGGACTAGCAACTACGAGCAGTACTTC
CASSLRTSNYEQYF
>.|TRBJ1-5|.|TRBV28
TGTGCCAGCAGTTTAGAGGGTTTTGGGAATCAGCCCCAGCATTTT
CASSLEGFGNQPQHF
>.|TRBJ2-7|TRBD2|TRBV5-6
TGTGCCAGCATCATTAGCGGGAGTGGTTACGAGCAGTACTTC
CASIISGSGYEQYF
>.|TRBJ2-1|.|TRBV27
TGTGCCAGCAGTCCCTCAGTTGGGGACTCACGAGACTCTTACAATGAGCAGTTCTTC
CASSPSVGDSRDSYNEQFF
>.|TRBJ1-5|.|TRBV21-1
TGTGCCAGCAGTTTAATAATACATTGGCATCATCAGCCCCAGCATTTT
CASSLIIHWHHQPQHF
>.|TRBJ1-4|.|TRBV15
TGTGCCACCAGCGGGGGGAAGGGGAATAATGAAAAACTGTTTTTT
CATSGGKGNNEKLFF
>.|TRBJ2-1|.|TRBV6-5
TGTGCCAGCAGGTCCGGGCCGAACCCTGGCAATGAGCAGTTCTTC
CASRSGPNPGNEQFF
>few|TRBJ2-3|.|TRBV9
TGTGCCAGCAGCGTAGATTCTGGTAGCGGAGGCACAGATACGCAGTATTTT
CASSVDSGSGGTDTQYF
>.|TRBJ1-4|.|TRBV14
TGTGCCAGCAGCCAAGAAGGCGGTCGCACCGAAAAACTGTTTTTT
CASSQEGGRTEKLFF
>.|TRBJ2-3|.|TRBV28
TGTGCCAGCCCCCCGGGACTCATCCTGAGGAGTACAGATACGCAGTATTTT
CASPPGLILRSTDTQYF
>.|TRBJ2-1|.|TRBV7-9
TGTGCCAGCAGCCGCAACTACAATGAGCAGTTCTTC
CASSRNYNEQFF
>.|TRBJ1-4|.|TRBV2
TGTGCCACCGTACCGTCAACTGGGGAAAAACTGTTTTTT
CATVPSTGEKLFF
>.|TRBJ2-5|.|TRBV7-2
TGTGCCAGCAGCCCGGGGGGCAGGGGGTGGGAAGAGACCCAGTACTTC
CASSPGGRGWEETQYF
>.|TRBJ1-5|.|TRBV19
TGTGCCAGTAGCATTTCTAGGGGGAGGCCCCAGCATTTT
CASSISRGRPQHF
>.|TRBJ2-2|TRBD2|TRBV6-6
TGTGCCAGTAGCGGGGGAAACACCGGGGAGCTGTTTTTT
CASSGGNTGELFF
>.|TRBJ2-7|.|TRBV28
TGTGCCAGCAGTTCGTATGAAGGGGATTATCCCTACGAGCAGTACTTC
CASSSYEGDYPYEQYF
>.|TRBJ2-1|.|TRBV28
TGTGCCAGCAGTTTGGGGGCTAGCGCCCACCAGTACAATGAGCAGTTCTTC
CASSLGASAHQYNEQFF
>.|TRBJ1-3|.|TRBV9
TGTGCCAGCAGCAGGGACGAAACTTTTACTGGAAACACCATATATTTT
CASSRDETFTGNTIYF
>.|TRBJ1-6|.|TRBV15
TGTGCCACCAGTAGCCGGAAAAATTCACCCCTCCACTTT
CATSSRKNSPLHF
>once|TRBJ1-1|.|TRBV25-1
TGTGCCAGCAGTGAGGGAGTGAACACTGAAGCTTTCTTT
CASSEGVNTEAFF
>.|TRBJ2-7|TRBD2|TRBV28
TGTGCCAGCACTGACCTAGCGGGAGACTACGAGCAGTACTTC
CASTDLAGDYEQYF
>.|TRBJ2-2|.|TRBV27
TGTGCCAGCAGTTTTGTCACCGGGGAGCTGTTTTTT
CASSFVTGELFF
>.|TRBJ2-7|.|TRBV4-1
TGCGCCAGCAGCCAAATGGGCGAGCAGTACTTC
CASSQMGEQYF
>once|TRBJ2-7|TRBD2|TRBV10-2
TGCGCCAGCAGTGGCGGACTAGCGGGGTTTCCCTACGAGCAGTACTTC
CASSGGLAGFPYEQYF
>.|TRBJ2-1|.|TRBV12-5
TGTGCTAGTGGTTTGATAAACAGGGAAGCCTACAATGAGCAGTTCTTC
CASGLINREAYNEQFF
>large|TRBJ1-1|.|TRBV9
TGTGCCAGCAGCGTCGGCTGGAACACTGAAGCTTTCTTT
CASSVGWNTEAFF
>.|TRBJ2-3|.|TRBV11-2
TGTGCCAGCAGCTTAGGACAGGCCACAGATACGCAGTATTTT
CASSLGQATDTQYF
>.|TRBJ2-5|TRBD1|TRBV11-2
TGTGCCAGCAGCCCGACAGGGGGGAACTACCAAGAGACCCAGTACTTC
CASSPTGGNYQETQYF
>once|TRBJ2-7|.|TRBV5-8
TGTGCCAGCAGCTTGGCGGATATAGGGAGCGAGCAGTACTTC
CASSLADIGSEQYF
>.|TRBJ1-5|.|TRBV5-1
TGCGCCAGCACCGAATACAGTGGGCAGCCCCAGCATTTT
CASTEYSGQPQHF